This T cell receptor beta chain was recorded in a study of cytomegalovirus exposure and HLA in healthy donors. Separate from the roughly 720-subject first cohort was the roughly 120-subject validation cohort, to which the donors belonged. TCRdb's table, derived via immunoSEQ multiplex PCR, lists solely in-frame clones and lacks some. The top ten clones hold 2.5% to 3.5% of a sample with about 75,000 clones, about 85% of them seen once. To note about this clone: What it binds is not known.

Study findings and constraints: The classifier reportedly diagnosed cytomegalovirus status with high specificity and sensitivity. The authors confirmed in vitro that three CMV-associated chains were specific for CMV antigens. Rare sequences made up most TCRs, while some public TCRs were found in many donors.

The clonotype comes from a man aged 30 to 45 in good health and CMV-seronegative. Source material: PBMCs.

In DNA form, the CDR3 reads TGTGCCAGCAGCCACACGTCTGGTTCCGGGGAGCTGTTTTTT. It yields the protein CASSHTSGSGELFF. The J gene is TRBJ2-2, the V gene TRBV7-2, with D unresolved. Per germline, CDR1 SGHTA and CDR2 FQGNSA. The CDR3 is 14 amino acids. The V end was cut by 5 bases, the J end by 6 bases, with 13 bases between. The whole variable domain, remainder taken from reference TRBV7-2 and TRBJ2-2, is GAGVSQSPSNKVTEKGKDVELRCDPISGHTALYWYRQSLGQGLEFLIYFQGNSAPDKSGLPSDRFSAERTGGSVSTLTIQRTQQEDSAVYLCASSHTSGSGELFFGEGSRLTVL.